The clone carrying this T cell receptor beta chain showed up just a few times. Each CDR3 protein gets one entry after TCRdb re-called the RT-PCR reads with MiXCR. Among about 680,000 distinct CDR3 sequences listed, 12% to 15% were seen once. Sequencing input: memory CD4+ T cells from blood. This receptor was taken from a female donor in good health, serving as a healthy control.

The CDR3 here is CASSGTDPGTRLHTQYF. The DNA for the CDR3 is TGTGCCAGCAGCGGGACAGATCCGGGGACTAGGTTACATACGCAGTATTTT. V is TRBV2 and J is TRBJ2-3, with D possibly being TRBD2 (8 bases). Deletions cut 6 bases from V and 7 bases from J, with 26 bases between. The CDR3 length is 17 residues. The V gene's germline CDR1 is SNHLY and CDR2 FYNNEI.